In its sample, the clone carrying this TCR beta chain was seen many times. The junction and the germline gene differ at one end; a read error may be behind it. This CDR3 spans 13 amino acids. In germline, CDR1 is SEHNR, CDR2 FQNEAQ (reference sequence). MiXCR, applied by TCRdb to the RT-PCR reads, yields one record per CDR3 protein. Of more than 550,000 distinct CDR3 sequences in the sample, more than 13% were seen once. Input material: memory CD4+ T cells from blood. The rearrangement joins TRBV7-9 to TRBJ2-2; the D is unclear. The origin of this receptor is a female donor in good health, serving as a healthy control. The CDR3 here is CASSLGGSGELFF. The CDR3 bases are TGCGCCAGCAGCTTGGGCGGTTCCGGGGAGCTGTTTTTT.